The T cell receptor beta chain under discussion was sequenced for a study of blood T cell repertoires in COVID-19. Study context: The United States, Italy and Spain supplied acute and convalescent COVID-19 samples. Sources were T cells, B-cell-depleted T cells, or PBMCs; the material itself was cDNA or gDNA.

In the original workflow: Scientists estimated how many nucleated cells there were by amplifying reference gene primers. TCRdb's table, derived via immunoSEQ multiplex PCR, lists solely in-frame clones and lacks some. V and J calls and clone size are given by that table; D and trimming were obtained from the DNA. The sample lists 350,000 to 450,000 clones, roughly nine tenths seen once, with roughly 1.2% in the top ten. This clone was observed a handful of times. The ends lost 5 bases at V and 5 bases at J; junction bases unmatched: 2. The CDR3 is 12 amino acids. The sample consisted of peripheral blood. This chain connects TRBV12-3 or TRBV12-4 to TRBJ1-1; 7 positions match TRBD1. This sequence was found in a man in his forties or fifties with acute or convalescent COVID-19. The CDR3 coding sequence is TGTGCCAGCAGTCAGGGGGTAACTGAAGCTTTCTTT. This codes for CASSQGVTEAFF.